This T cell receptor (beta chain) was found in a study of blood T cell repertoires in COVID-19. The germline gives CDR1 SGHNT, CDR2 YYREEE (reference sequence). This CDR3 region has 19 residues. With 1 base removed from V and 3 bases from J, the gap between germline ends came to 22 bases. Participants' reported clinical history set cohort assignment. Produced via immunoSEQ multiplex PCR; TCRdb's table is partial and in-frame only. The sample includes approximately 200,000 clones, 80% to 90% of them seen just once. Sequenced: PBMCs or T cells enriched from blood (not recorded which). V usage is TRBV5-4 and J usage is TRBJ2-2; D is possibly TRBD2 (5 bases). The receptor was derived from a woman aged 18-29 years in a cohort exposed to, infected with or recovered from COVID-19 (not recorded which). The CDR3 spells CASSLRAPSGPEDTGELFF. CDR3 nucleotide sequence: TGTGCCAGCAGCTTGAGGGCCCCAAGCGGACCGGAGGACACCGGGGAGCTGTTTTTT. Full variable domain (missing parts from reference TRBV5-4 and TRBJ2-2): ETGVTQSPTHLIKTRGQQVTLRCSSQSGHNTVSWYQQALGQGPQFIFQYYREEENGRGNFPPRFSGLQFPNYSSELNVNALELDDSALYLCASSLRAPSGPEDTGELFFGEGSRLTVL.